The rows below give T cell receptor beta chains drawn from one sample of a study of human T cells and chemical hapten exposure. Each CDR3 protein is one row after TCRdb ran MiXCR on the RACE reads. The sample contains approximately 340,000 distinct CDR3 sequences, roughly 6.9% of which appear only once. This material consisted of whole blood, taken in connection with sensitization to the hapten diphenylcyclopropenone (DPC). Receptor source: a woman between 18 and 30 years old with alopecia areata. Some clones in this sample may be carry-over from other donors' samples. Each CDR3 is given with its conserved first and last residue. D genes are given only for firm matches. The listing skips clone size in some rows; elsewhere it reads once, few, many or a size class.

v_call	j_call	d_call	clone_size	cdr3_nt	cdr3_aa
TRBV5-4	TRBJ2-1	-	many	TGTGCCAGCAGCTTTCGCCCGCAGGGGTACAATGAGCAGTTCTTC	CASSFRPQGYNEQFF
TRBV7-3	TRBJ2-3	-	few	TGTGCCAGCAGCTTAGGAGCCTCGTCGGATACGCAGTATTTT	CASSLGASSDTQYF
TRBV5-1	TRBJ1-5	TRBD1	-	TGCGCCAGCAGCTCCCACAGGGGGCGAGGATTTTATAGCAATCAGCCCCAGCATTTT	CASSSHRGRGFYSNQPQHF
TRBV21-1	TRBJ2-3	-	few	TGTGCCAGCAGCAAAGAGTTTCACAGGCTAGCGGGGGGGGAGACAGATACGCAGTATTTT	CASSKEFHRLAGGETDTQYF
TRBV4-1	TRBJ2-5	TRBD2	many	TGCGCCAGCAGCCAAGAAGAGCGGGGGAGCCAAGAGACCCAGTACTTC	CASSQEERGSQETQYF
TRBV29-1	TRBJ1-2	TRBD1	many	TGCAGCGTCACAGGGGCCCAGGGGGGCTACACCTTC	CSVTGAQGGYTF
TRBV5-1	TRBJ2-7	TRBD1	many	TGCGCCAGCAGCTTGGGGGACAGCAGCTCCTACGAGCAGTACTTC	CASSLGDSSSYEQYF
TRBV5-4	TRBJ1-2	-	-	TGTGCCAGCAGCTTGGTCAGGGAGGATGGCTACACCTTC	CASSLVREDGYTF
TRBV7-2	TRBJ2-7	TRBD2	few	TGTGCCAGCAGCTTCGGACTAGCGGGGGGCTTCGACGAGCAGTACTTC	CASSFGLAGGFDEQYF
TRBV5-5	TRBJ2-6	-	many	TGTGCCAGCAGCACTCCAGGGGTCGCTGCCAACGTCCTGACTTTC	CASSTPGVAANVLTF
TRBV6-2/TRBV6-3	TRBJ1-1	-	-	TGTGCCAGCAGCCTCCCGATTGAGGGGAGGGATACTGAAGCTTTCTTT	CASSLPIEGRDTEAFF
TRBV2	TRBJ2-7	-	many	TGTGCCAGCAGTCGGTCCCTAGGGGGCGAGCAGTACTTC	CASSRSLGGEQYF
TRBV7-3	TRBJ1-5	-	-	TGTGCCAGCAGCTTAGAGCCTTTTTCTCAGCCCCAGCATTTT	CASSLEPFSQPQHF
TRBV7-9	TRBJ2-5	TRBD2	-	TGTGCCAGCAGCTTAGTAACTAGCGGGGTTGAGACCCAGTACTTC	CASSLVTSGVETQYF
TRBV6-6	TRBJ1-5	-	many	TGTGCCAGCAGTTACCTAAAACAGATACAGCCCCAGCATTTT	CASSYLKQIQPQHF
TRBV3-1	TRBJ1-2	-	-	TGTGCCAGCAGCCAAGAAGGACAGACCTATGGCTACACCTTC	CASSQEGQTYGYTF
TRBV7-2	TRBJ2-1	-	many	TGTGCCAGCAGCTTACTCCGGGCTAGTGAGCAGTTCTTC	CASSLLRASEQFF
TRBV25-1	TRBJ2-1	TRBD2	-	TGTGCCAGCAGTGAAACAACTAGCGGCTACAATGAGCAGTTCTTC	CASSETTSGYNEQFF
TRBV4-2	TRBJ1-1	-	few	TGTGCCAGCAGCCATCGAGACGGGACCATGAACACTGAAGCTTTCTTT	CASSHRDGTMNTEAFF
TRBV20-1	TRBJ2-3	TRBD2	few	TGCAGTGCTAGTCTTGGACTAGCGGGGCTGCGAGATACGCAGTATTTT	CSASLGLAGLRDTQYF
TRBV10-3	TRBJ1-5	-	-	TGTGCCATCAGAGACGGGGTTCAGCCCCAGCATTTT	CAIRDGVQPQHF
TRBV5-1	TRBJ2-7	-	many	TGCGCCAGCAGCTTGTCGGGGACTTCCTACGAGCAGTACTTC	CASSLSGTSYEQYF
TRBV6-1	TRBJ2-2	-	few	TGTGCCAGCAGGTGGCCAGCCGCGAACACCGGGGAGCTGTTTTTT	CASRWPAANTGELFF
TRBV3-1	TRBJ1-1	-	-	TGTGCCAGCAGCCTGGGGGCCCTGAACACTGAAGCTTTCTTT	CASSLGALNTEAFF
TRBV18	TRBJ2-4	TRBD2	few	TGTGCCAGCTCACCAGGAGGTAGCGGGTTCTTAAACATTCAGTACTTC	CASSPGGSGFLNIQYF
TRBV29-1	TRBJ1-5	TRBD1	few	TGCAGCGTTGAAGAAGGGACAGGGGGACAGCCCCAGCATTTT	CSVEEGTGGQPQHF
TRBV20-1	TRBJ1-2	TRBD1	few	TGCAGTGCTAGTTTGGCAGGGGGCAACTATGGCTACACCTTC	CSASLAGGNYGYTF
TRBV4-3	TRBJ2-1	-	few	TGCGCCAGCAGCCAAGGATTACGCGGGGGCCTCAATGAGCAGTTCTTC	CASSQGLRGGLNEQFF